Presented here are 9 T cell receptor beta chains from one specimen sequenced in a study of response to subunit inactivated influenza vaccine listed by TCRdb under 2018. Receptor amplification or capture employed RT-PCR. TCRdb records Illumina HiSeq 2500 as the sequencer. TCRdb redid the processing of the public reads, applying fastp at Q25 and MiXCR, and retained in-frame beta chains. Entries are consolidated by CDR3 protein sequence, retaining the most common genes and DNA. The sample has about 520,000 distinct CDR3 sequences on record, roughly 7.9% of them singletons. Of the sample, around 12% falls within the top ten clones. This sample comprised PBMCs from blood, obtained around 25 months after vaccination. The receptors here all came from a man aged 50 to 69 who received an inactivated influenza vaccine. Donor details come from another sample of the same person, matched by shared clones.

The chain recombines TRBV6-1 with TRBJ2-2; 11 bases fit TRBD1. In germline, CDR1 is MNHNS, CDR2 SASEGT. V lost 6 bases to trimming and J lost 5 bases; unmatched junction nucleotides: 11. CDR3 size: 17 residues. CDR3 region: CASSHTPGQGVTGELFF. The CDR3 nucleotides read TGTGCCAGCAGCCATACTCCGGGACAGGGGGTTACCGGGGAGCTGTTTTTT.

The chain carries TRBV7-2 and TRBJ2-1; the D gene is possibly TRBD1 (6 bases). Looked up from germline, CDR1 is SGHTA and CDR2 is FQGNSA. V shed 0 bases and J shed 8 bases, with 11 bases lying between them. CDR3 length: 14 residues. As DNA, the CDR3 is TGTGCCAGCAGCTTAGCACAGGGCTTCCATGAGCAGTTCTTC. Protein sequence: CASSLAQGFHEQFF.

This clonotype was observed a few times. The rearrangement joins TRBV21-1 to TRBJ2-1; the D call TRBD2 from the table was never checked on the DNA. TRBV21-1 is deemed a pseudogene. CDR3 length: 12 amino acids. Here the CDR3 DNA reads TGTGCCAGTTTTCCGGGAGGGAATGAGCAGTTCTTC. Its translation is CASFPGGNEQFF.

At least ten counts were recorded for this clonotype. V usage is TRBV7-9 and J usage is TRBJ2-7; D is possibly TRBD2 (7 bases). V gave up 5 bases and J gave up 5 bases, with 16 bases separating them. Per the germline V gene, CDR1 is SEHNR and CDR2 is FQNEAQ (reference sequence). This CDR3 spans 14 amino acids. The CDR3 region is CASSRGGVIDEQYF. The CDR3 DNA reads TGTGCCAGCAGCCGAGGGGGGGTTATTGACGAGCAGTACTTC.

This clonotype was seen only a few times. The chain couples TRBV5-1 to TRBJ1-5; a possible D gene is TRBD1 (5 bases). Germline loops: CDR1 SGHRS, CDR2 YFSETQ. There are 19 residues in the CDR3. Trimming took off 4 bases at V and 1 base at J, with 24 bases between the two ends. The CDR3 DNA reads TGCGCCAGCAGCCCCACCCAGGGACGGATGCCGGGGAGCAATCAGCCCCAGCATTTT. Translating it yields CASSPTQGRMPGSNQPQHF.

This clonotype was seen a few times. V and J are TRBV14 and TRBJ1-6, with unresolved D. Per germline, CDR1 SGHDN and CDR2 FVKESK. The CDR3 contains 12 residues. V was pared by 3 bases and J by 15 bases, with 12 bases between. The CDR3 DNA is TGTGCCAGCAGCCATGAGGGTGTTTTCCTCCACTTT. Translated, it gives CASSHEGVFLHF. Full variable domain (missing parts from reference TRBV14 and TRBJ1-6): EAGVTQFPSHSVIEKGQTVTLRCDPISGHDNLYWYRRVMGKEIKFLLHFVKESKQDESGMPNNRFLAERTGGTYSTLKVQPAELEDSGVYFCASSHEGVFLHFGNGTRLTVT.

The chain has TRBV6-1 and TRBJ2-7, with 8 bases identical to TRBD1. Germline V gives CDR1 MNHNS, CDR2 SASEGT. The V and J ends lost 3 bases and 2 bases, in that order; junction bases with no gene match: 12. The CDR3 is made up of 17 amino acids. The CDR3 nucleotides read TGTGCCAGCAGTGATTTTTCTGTCGGGACAGGTCCCTACGAGCAGTACTTC. Translation gives CASSDFSVGTGPYEQYF.

This chain uses TRBV20-1 with TRBJ2-1, with D perhaps given as TRBD1 or TRBD2 (6 bases each). The CDR3 has 18 residues. V dropped 0 bases and J dropped 0 bases, with 18 bases sitting between them. Germline CDR1 reads DFQATT; CDR2 reads SNEGSKA (reference sequence). The CDR3 region is CSARDGRGTPNSYNEQFF. The DNA of the CDR3 is TGCAGTGCTAGAGATGGTCGGGGGACACCTAACTCCTACAATGAGCAGTTCTTC.

This clonotype was picked up a small number of times. The V call is TRBV20-1, the J call TRBJ2-3, with D possibly matching TRBD1 (5 bases). V lost 4 bases and J 7 bases, leaving 27 bases between the germline ends. Germline-derived CDR1 and CDR2 are DFQATT and SNEGSKA (reference sequence). The CDR3 sequence is 17 residues long. CDR3 DNA: TGCAGTGCTACCCCCTCCCACAGGCGTACGGCCCAGAATACGCAGTATTTT. Translating gives CSATPSHRRTAQNTQYF.